This is a list of T cell receptor beta chains from one sample in a study of PD-1 blockade in classical Hodgkin lymphoma. Libraries were prepared by immunoSEQ multiplex PCR; TCRdb keeps only in-frame clonotypes and omits some of them. The repertoire consists of tens of thousands of clones, with over 65% occurring once and the leading ten covering about 22%. The material was peripheral blood mononuclear cells (PBMCs), obtained at baseline. The receptors were gathered from a human donor with classical Hodgkin lymphoma. Both conserved end residues are trimmed from each CDR3.

cdr3_length,v_call,cdr3_aa
11,TRBV11-3,ASSLDQGDTQY
10,TRBV11-2,ASSLYYYEQY
12,TRBV12-5,ASGLRGGGTEAF
13,TRBV5-1,ASSKDQGAGETQY
12,TRBV28,ASRPQGGTDTQY
15,TRBV7-9,ASSNPRGRKTQETQY
11,TRBV4-3,ASSQDGNTEAF
13,TRBV28,ASSYRDRGRDTQY
13,TRBV2,ASSLASEGNQPQH
14,TRBV9,ASSANPSSGANVLT
13,TRBV15,ATRLDRGGNQPQH
11,TRBV9,ASSVVEIGELF
13,TRBV6-6,ASSYSSQGGTEAF
12,TRBV29-1,SVAGDRRVGELF
11,TRBV12-5,ASGLGHHTEAF
14,TRBV11-2,ASRGIQGGKGETQY
12,TRBV6-1,ASRLAGAYNEQF
10,TRBV11-2,ASSLGNQPQH
13,TRBV19,ASSWAPDSYNEQF
14,TRBV9,ASSVEELAGGWEQF
20,TRBV4-3,ASSQVRLVDSRGSMNNSPLH
12,TRBV9,ASRDRGDTGELF
9,TRBV6-4,ASHSGTEAF
14,TRBV4-3,ASSQDGGGGANVLT
13,TRBV29-1,SVDFGGGTLYGYT
13,TRBV28,ASSPIDRSSYEQY
13,TRBV7-3,ASSLTGSPNEKLF
13,TRBV5-6,ASSSVERARNEAF
11,TRBV10-1,ASSVGTYNEQF
13,TRBV9,ASSSGGAGYNEQF
13,TRBV4-1,ASSQPRGTYYGYT
9,TRBV30,AWIPTGRAF
13,TRBV27,ASSPRGGGNYGYT
12,TRBV7-7,ASSLSGMTGELF
13,TRBV7-6,ASRTIRGAQETQY